This T cell receptor (beta chain) was retrieved from a study of OX40 agonist ivuxolimab in advanced cancers. Study-wide context: Ivuxolimab, which targeted the costimulatory receptor OX40 (CD134), was an agonistic, fully human IgG2 monoclonal antibody. Intravenous ivuxolimab was administered to patients every 2 weeks at six dose levels: 0.01, 0.1, 0.3, 1.5, 3 and 10 mg/kg. Among the roughly 52 dose-escalation patients, roughly 20 had hepatocellular carcinoma, 15 melanoma, 9 renal cell carcinoma and 9 head and neck cancer. In the dose-escalation cohort, nearly 85% of patients were male, and the mean age was roughly 60 years with a range of about 20 to 79. Prior anti-PD-1, anti-PD-L1 or anti-CTLA-4 therapy was permitted, and checkpoint inhibitors had been received by around 39% of dose-escalation patients. Partial responses occurred in three dose-escalation patients: two with cutaneous melanoma and one with hepatocellular carcinoma. Peripheral TCRbeta sequencing was intended to test whether TCR sequence diversity was altered and clonal T-cell expansion was caused by ivuxolimab. The monotherapy dose-escalation portion (N of about 52 patients) of the phase I ivuxolimab trial is reported in the paper. Broader findings and caveats from the paper: Low levels of normalized T-cell clonal expansion were also seen in some patients who did not respond. In partial responders in the 0.1-3.0 mg/kg groups, normalized peripheral clonal expansion was found to be among the lowest, especially among CD8+ T cells. After ivuxolimab, expanded clones were on average more numerous among CD8+ T cells than among CD4+ T cells. Antigen specificity was not determined for the clonally expanded peripheral T cells. At doses of 0.1 to 3.0 mg/kg, clonal expansion of both CD4+ and CD8+ T cells in blood was seen between baseline and week 6.

This clone appeared a single time. Its antigen target is currently unknown. Per-base qualities were not stored, and no clone one base away is much larger. Counted from cysteine to phenylalanine, this CDR3 has 14 amino acids. The CDR3 DNA has 42 bases and is translated from base 1. V loses 4 bases, J loses 0 bases, and the germline ends lie 7 bases apart. CDR1 ENHRY and CDR2 SYGVKD are derived from the germline V gene. The trial excluded patients who had a history of autoimmune disease or were on systemic immunosuppression. Peripheral blood for TCR sequencing was collected from all dose cohorts at baseline, on cycle 4 day 1, and on cycle 7 day 1. Samples were obtained from an open-label, multicenter, first-in-human phase I dose-escalation trial of ivuxolimab. Adults with locally advanced or metastatic melanoma, renal cell carcinoma, hepatocellular carcinoma or head and neck squamous cell carcinoma were enrolled in the trial. CD4+ and CD8+ T cells were sorted separately from peripheral blood before TCR sequencing.

Genomic DNA was extracted from sorted cells for sequencing of the TCRbeta CDR3 region. The immunoSEQ Assay was used to sequence the TCRbeta CDR3 regions. Entries here come from immuneACCESS through TCRdb and include only in-frame sequences with V and J called. Some clones fail to appear in such tables; in the studies checked, an unresolved V gene covers under half of the shortfall, and the cause of the remainder is unknown. This sample is represented by approximately 65,000 clones; around 87% of them were singletons. Of the sample, under 0.5% falls within the top ten clones. This chain is built from TRBV10-3 and TRBJ1-5; no D gene is confidently identified. This specimen was CD4+ or CD8+ T cells sorted from blood, taken in a trial of the OX40 agonist ivuxolimab. The source of this sequence is an adult with an advanced solid tumor such as melanoma, head and neck, liver or kidney cancer. The sequenced DNA is TGTGCCATCAGTGTGGGTCTTAGCAATCAGCCCCAGCATTTT. Translated, it gives CAISVGLSNQPQHF.